The 19 T cell receptor beta chains below were found in one sample sequenced in a study of CD8 T cells in Susac syndrome. With random hexamers, reverse transcription was performed on about 0.5 to 1 ug of RNA. From the immunoSEQ multiplex PCR reads, TCRdb called clonotypes with MiXCR, one entry per CDR3 protein. Of 75,000 or so distinct CDR3 sequences listed, nearly 95% are singletons. Sequencing was done on a sample of CD8+ T cells from PBMCs. All receptors come from a human donor with Susac syndrome.

This rearrangement joins TRBV30 to TRBJ1-2, with 8 bases lining up with TRBD1. Germline lookup yields CDR1 GTSNPN and CDR2 SVGIG (reference sequence). Germline trimming cut 4 bases from V and 0 bases from J; bases unmatched to any gene: 7. This CDR3 region has 15 residues. The CDR3 is CAWMGEQGANYGYTF. In DNA form, the CDR3 reads TGTGCCTGGATGGGCGAACAGGGGGCTAACTATGGCTACACCTTC.

The rearrangement links TRBV19 to TRBJ1-1; unclear D gene. V was shortened by 9 bases and J by 7 bases, with 21 bases between the two germline ends. Germline V gives CDR1 LNHDA, CDR2 SQIVND (reference sequence). CDR3 length: 14 residues. The CDR3 DNA follows: TGTGCCAGCCGACCTGACCCGGGCAGTCTTGAAGCTTTCTTT. Translation: CASRPDPGSLEAFF.

The chain recombines TRBV19 with TRBJ1-5; 8 bases are a match to TRBD1. Trimming cost V 7 bases and J 5 bases; bases outside gene matches: 7. CDR3 size: 14 residues. Germline lookup yields CDR1 LNHDA and CDR2 SQIVND (reference sequence). As DNA, the CDR3 is TGTGCCAGTATGGCCGGGACAGGTTATCAGCCCCAGCATTTT. Translation gives CASMAGTGYQPQHF.

The chain uses TRBV7-9 and TRBJ2-4; tentatively, D is TRBD2 (6 bases). V shed 3 bases and J shed 0 bases, with 9 bases lying between them. CDR3 length equals 15 residues. CDR1 and CDR2 from the germline V gene are SEHNR and FQNEAQ (reference sequence). This CDR3 reads CASSFPAGAKNIQYF. DNA for the CDR3: TGTGCCAGCAGCTTCCCAGCGGGAGCCAAAAACATTCAGTACTTC.

The chain links TRBV12-3 or TRBV12-4 to TRBJ2-5; 7 bases map to TRBD1. The CDR3 consists of 13 residues. J gave up 5 bases and V 6 bases, and 6 bases lay outside the gene matches. The CDR3 DNA sequence: TGTGCCAGCAGCCCGACAGGGTTGGAGACCCAGTACTTC. It codes for CASSPTGLETQYF.

The chain couples TRBV15 to TRBJ2-5; TRBD1 matches at 7 bases. Germline-derived CDR1 and CDR2 are LNHNV and YYDKDF (reference sequence). There are 16 residues in the CDR3. V gave up 4 bases and J gave up 5 bases; unmatched junction bases: 13. The CDR3 bases are TGTGCCACCAGCAACATCGTCAGGGGGTTGTCGGAGACCCAGTACTTC. Translated: CATSNIVRGLSETQYF. Full variable domain (outside the CDR3, taken from reference TRBV15 and TRBJ2-5): DAMVIQNPRYQVTQFGKPVTLSCSQTLNHNVMYWYQQKSSQAPKLLFHYYDKDFNNEADTPDNFQSRRPNTSFCFLDIRSPGLGDTAMYLCATSNIVRGLSETQYFGPGTRLLVL.

The chain is built from TRBV29-1 and TRBJ2-2; D is unresolved. Germline lookup yields CDR1 SQVTM and CDR2 ANQGSEA. The CDR3 is 13 amino acids. V dropped 7 bases and J dropped 1 base, with 10 bases sitting between them. The CDR3 region has the DNA TGCAGCGCCGTGGCAGGGAACACCGGGGAGCTGTTTTTT. Translated: CSAVAGNTGELFF.

CDR3 sequence reads: CAWSPGQGPTEAFF. In DNA, the CDR3 is TGTGCCTGGAGTCCGGGACAGGGGCCCACTGAAGCTTTCTTT. The chain recombines TRBV30 with TRBJ1-1, with 10 bases fitting TRBD1. The germline CDR1 and CDR2 sequences are GTSNPN and SVGIG (reference sequence). V gave up 2 bases and J gave up 4 bases; unmatched junction bases: 4. This CDR3 has 14 amino acids.

This sequence joins TRBV6-5 and TRBJ1-3; D not certain. This CDR3 is built from 16 residues. V was trimmed by 4 bases and J by 3 bases, leaving 16 bases between them. CDR1 and CDR2 (germline): MNHEY, SVGAGI. This chain's CDR3 is CASSSKSEGLGNTIYF. DNA for the CDR3: TGTGCCAGCAGTTCTAAATCTGAGGGTCTTGGAAACACCATATATTTT.

The CDR3 DNA is TGTGCCAGCTCGGAGACTAGCGGGTCCCGGGGCTACGAGCAGTACTTC. Protein product: CASSETSGSRGYEQYF. V gene TRBV6-1 combines with J gene TRBJ2-7; 10 bases are a match to TRBD2. V lost 8 bases, J lost 3 bases, and 13 bases stayed unmatched. The CDR3 covers 16 residues. Germline CDR1 is MNHNS and CDR2 is SASEGT.

The rearrangement joins TRBV28 to TRBJ2-5, with TRBD2 matching over 9 bases. Per the germline V gene, CDR1 is MDHEN and CDR2 is SYDVKM. The CDR3 runs to 16 residues. J lost 0 bases, V lost 4 bases, and 6 bases had no gene match. CDR3 coding DNA: TGTGCCAGCAGTTGGGTGACTAGCGGCTACCAAGAGACCCAGTACTTC. Protein product: CASSWVTSGYQETQYF.

This chain uses TRBV20-1 with TRBJ2-4, with D perhaps matching TRBD2 (6 bases). CDR3 length: 16 residues. Germline loops: CDR1 DFQATT, CDR2 SNEGSKA (reference sequence). V gave up 0 bases and J gave up 2 bases, with 14 bases separating them. The DNA for the CDR3 is TGCAGTGCTAGAGATCAGGACTACAAATCCAAAAACATTCAGTACTTC. The encoded protein is CSARDQDYKSKNIQYF.

The chain couples TRBV3-1 to TRBJ2-1; the D is unclear. This CDR3 region has 12 residues. The germline gives CDR1 LGHDT, CDR2 YNNKEL (reference sequence). Trimming stripped 0 bases from V and 6 bases from J, with 3 bases between. The CDR3 coding sequence is TGTGCCAGCAGCCAAGAGGTCAATGAGCAGTTCTTC. Its protein is CASSQEVNEQFF.

V and J are TRBV12-3 or TRBV12-4 and TRBJ2-7; D unclear. V shed 2 bases and J shed 5 bases, with 4 bases lying between them. The CDR3 covers 11 residues. CDR3 in DNA: TGTGCCAGCAGTTTACGAGACGAGCAGTACTTC. This translates into CASSLRDEQYF.

The chain links TRBV4-2 to TRBJ2-6; 12 bases line up with TRBD2. CDR3 length equals 18 residues. With 3 bases clipped from V and 0 bases from J, the junction kept 3 bases outside the gene matches. The germline V gene encodes CDR1 LGHNA and CDR2 YNFKEQ. This CDR3 reads CASSHGLAGPSGANVLTF. In nucleotides, the CDR3 is TGTGCCAGCAGCCACGGACTAGCGGGACCCTCTGGGGCCAACGTCCTGACTTTC.

V is TRBV4-1 and J is TRBJ2-1; possible D gene TRBD2, 6 bases. Trimming removed 1 base at V and 9 bases at J, with 10 bases between. The CDR3 consists of 13 residues. Germline lookup yields CDR1 MGHRA and CDR2 YSYEKL. In DNA form, the CDR3 reads TGCGCCAGCAGCCAAGTAATGCGGGGTGAGCAGTTCTTC. This encodes CASSQVMRGEQFF.

The rearrangement uses TRBV6-4 and TRBJ2-1, with 11 positions matching TRBD2. From germline, CDR1 is MRHNA and CDR2 SNTAGT. The V gene end was trimmed by 9 bases and the J gene end by 6 bases; junction bases not matched to a gene: 7. The CDR3 runs to 14 residues. The DNA of the CDR3 is TGTGCCAGTTCACTAGCGGGAGAAGGCAATGAGCAGTTCTTC. The encoded protein is CASSLAGEGNEQFF.

This sequence joins TRBV19 and TRBJ2-2; 8 positions agree with TRBD1. In germline, CDR1 is LNHDA, CDR2 SQIVND (reference sequence). V lost 4 bases and J lost 11; bases outside the gene matches: 15. The CDR3 loop spans 16 amino acids. Here the CDR3 reads CASSTDRGLMILELFF. In nucleotides, the CDR3 is TGTGCCAGTAGTACTGACAGGGGTTTAATGATACTCGAGCTGTTTTTT. Drawing the rest from reference TRBV19 and TRBJ2-2, the complete variable domain is DGGITQSPKYLFRKEGQNVTLSCEQNLNHDAMYWYRQDPGQGLRLIYYSQIVNDFQKGDIAEGYSVSREKKESFPLTVTSAQKNPTAFYLCASSTDRGLMILELFFGEGSRLTVL.

The chain carries TRBV29-1 and TRBJ2-3, with 9 bases matching TRBD2. Germline values: CDR1 SQVTM, CDR2 ANQGSEA. The CDR3 loop spans 14 amino acids. V lost 7 bases, J lost 6 bases, and 11 bases stayed unmatched. CDR3 bases: TGCAGCGCGCGGGGGGGAGATAATTATGATACGCAGTATTTT. Amino acid sequence: CSARGGDNYDTQYF.